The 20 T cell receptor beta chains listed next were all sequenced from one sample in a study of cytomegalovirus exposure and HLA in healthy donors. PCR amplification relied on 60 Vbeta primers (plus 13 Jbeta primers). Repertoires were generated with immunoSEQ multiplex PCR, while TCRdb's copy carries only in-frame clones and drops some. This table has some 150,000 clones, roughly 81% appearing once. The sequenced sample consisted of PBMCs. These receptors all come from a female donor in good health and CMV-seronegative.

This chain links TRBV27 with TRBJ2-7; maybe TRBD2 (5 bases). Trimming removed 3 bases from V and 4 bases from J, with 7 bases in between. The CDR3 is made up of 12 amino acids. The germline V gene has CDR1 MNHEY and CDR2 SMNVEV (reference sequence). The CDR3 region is CASSLRVYEQYF. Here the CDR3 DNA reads TGTGCCAGCAGTTTGAGGGTTTACGAGCAGTACTTC.

The CDR3 loop reads CASSLRGESEKLFF. The CDR3 DNA reads as TGTGCCAGCTCCCTCCGGGGGGAGAGTGAAAAACTGTTTTTT. The chain combines TRBV18 with TRBJ1-4, with D maybe TRBD1 (5 bases). The CDR3 loop spans 14 amino acids. CDR1 is KGHSH and CDR2 is LQKENI in the germline V gene. Deletions cut 6 bases from V and 7 bases from J, with 15 bases between.

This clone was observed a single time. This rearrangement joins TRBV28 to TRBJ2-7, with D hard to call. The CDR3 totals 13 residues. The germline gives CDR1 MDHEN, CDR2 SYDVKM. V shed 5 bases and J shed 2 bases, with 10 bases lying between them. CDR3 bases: TGTGCCAGCAGTCACTCCGATGCCTACGAGCAGTACTTC. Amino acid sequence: CASSHSDAYEQYF.

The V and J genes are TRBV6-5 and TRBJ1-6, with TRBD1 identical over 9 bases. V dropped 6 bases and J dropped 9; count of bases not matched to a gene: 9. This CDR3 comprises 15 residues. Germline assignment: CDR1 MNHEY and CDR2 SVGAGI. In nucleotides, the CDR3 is TGTGCCAGCAGCCGAAACAGGGGGCAGGTTTCACCCCTCCACTTT. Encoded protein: CASSRNRGQVSPLHF.

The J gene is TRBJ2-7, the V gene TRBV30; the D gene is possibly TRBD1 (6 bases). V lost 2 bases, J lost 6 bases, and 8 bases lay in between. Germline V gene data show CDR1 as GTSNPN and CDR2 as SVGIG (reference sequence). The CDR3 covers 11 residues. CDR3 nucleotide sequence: TGTGCCTGGAGTAACAGGGCCGAGCAGTACTTC. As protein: CAWSNRAEQYF.

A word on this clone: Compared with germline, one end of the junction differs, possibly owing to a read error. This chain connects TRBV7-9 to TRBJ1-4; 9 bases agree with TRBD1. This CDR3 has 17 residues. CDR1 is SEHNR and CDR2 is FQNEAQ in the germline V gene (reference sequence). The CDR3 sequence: CSSSLLGQGDRTEKLFF. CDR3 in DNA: TGTTCCAGCAGCTTATTGGGACAGGGCGACAGAACTGAAAAACTGTTTTTT.

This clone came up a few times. In DNA, the CDR3 is TGTGCCAGCAGCTTAGGACTAGCGGGAGGGCCGGGCAATGAGCAGTTCTTC. Its protein product is CASSLGLAGGPGNEQFF. The J gene is TRBJ2-1, the V gene TRBV7-8, with TRBD2 matching over 14 bases. This CDR3 region has 17 residues. Germline lookup yields CDR1 SGHVS and CDR2 FQNEAQ. V trimming: 1 base; J trimming: 6 bases; junction bases outside the gene matches: 5.

In DNA, the CDR3 is TGTGCCAGCAGATTGGACAGTACCTACGAGCAGTACTTC. It codes for CASRLDSTYEQYF. The chain carries TRBV7-9 and TRBJ2-7; D perhaps matches TRBD1 (6 bases). Germline V lookup: CDR1 SEHNR, CDR2 FQNEAQ (reference sequence). This CDR3 comprises 13 residues. V was cut by 6 bases and J by 2 bases, with 11 bases left in between.

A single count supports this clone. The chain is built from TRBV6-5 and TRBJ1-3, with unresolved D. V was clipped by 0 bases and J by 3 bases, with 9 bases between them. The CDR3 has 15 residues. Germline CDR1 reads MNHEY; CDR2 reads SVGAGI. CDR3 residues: CASSYSNRIGNTIYF. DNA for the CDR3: TGTGCCAGCAGTTACTCGAACAGAATTGGAAACACCATATATTTT.

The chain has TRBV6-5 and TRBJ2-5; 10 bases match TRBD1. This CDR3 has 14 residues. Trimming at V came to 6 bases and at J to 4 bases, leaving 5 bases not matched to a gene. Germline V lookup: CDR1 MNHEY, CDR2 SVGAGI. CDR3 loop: CASSPGQGRETQYF. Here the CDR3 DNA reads TGTGCCAGCAGCCCGGGACAGGGGAGAGAGACCCAGTACTTC.

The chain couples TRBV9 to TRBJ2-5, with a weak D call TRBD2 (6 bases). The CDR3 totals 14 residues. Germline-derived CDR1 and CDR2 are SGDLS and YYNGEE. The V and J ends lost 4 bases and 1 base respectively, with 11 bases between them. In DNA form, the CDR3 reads TGTGCCAGCAGCCTCGGAGGGGTCCAAGAGACCCAGTACTTC. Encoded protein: CASSLGGVQETQYF.

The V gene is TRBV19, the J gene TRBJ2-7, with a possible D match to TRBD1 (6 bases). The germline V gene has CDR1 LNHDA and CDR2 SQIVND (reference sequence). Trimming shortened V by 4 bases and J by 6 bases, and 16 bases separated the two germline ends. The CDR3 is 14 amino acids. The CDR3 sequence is CASSNPGHVREQYF. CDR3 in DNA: TGTGCCAGTAGTAATCCGGGACATGTCCGCGAGCAGTACTTC.

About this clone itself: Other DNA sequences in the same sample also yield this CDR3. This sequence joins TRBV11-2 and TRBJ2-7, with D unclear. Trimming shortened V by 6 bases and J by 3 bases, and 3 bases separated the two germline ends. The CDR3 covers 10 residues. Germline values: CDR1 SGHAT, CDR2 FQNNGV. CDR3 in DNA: TGTGCCAGCAGTCTCTACGAGCAGTACTTC. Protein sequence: CASSLYEQYF.

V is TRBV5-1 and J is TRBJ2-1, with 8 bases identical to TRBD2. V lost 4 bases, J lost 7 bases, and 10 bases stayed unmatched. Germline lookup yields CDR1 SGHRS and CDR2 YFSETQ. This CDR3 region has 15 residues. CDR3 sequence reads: CASSPDAGGTNEQFF. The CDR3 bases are TGCGCCAGCAGCCCAGACGCGGGAGGTACAAATGAGCAGTTCTTC.

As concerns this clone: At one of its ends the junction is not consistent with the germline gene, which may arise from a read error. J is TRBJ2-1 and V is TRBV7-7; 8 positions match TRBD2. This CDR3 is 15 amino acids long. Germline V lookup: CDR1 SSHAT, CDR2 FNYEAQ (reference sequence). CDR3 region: CASSRGSGSGNEQLF. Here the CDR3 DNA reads TGTGCTAGCAGCCGGGGGAGCGGGAGTGGTAATGAGCAGCTCTTC.

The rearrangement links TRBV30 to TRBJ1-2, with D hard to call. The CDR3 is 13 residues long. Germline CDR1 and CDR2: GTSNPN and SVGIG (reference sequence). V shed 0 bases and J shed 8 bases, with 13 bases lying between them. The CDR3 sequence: CAWSVLRSRGYTF. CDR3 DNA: TGTGCCTGGAGTGTATTGAGGTCGCGGGGCTACACCTTC.

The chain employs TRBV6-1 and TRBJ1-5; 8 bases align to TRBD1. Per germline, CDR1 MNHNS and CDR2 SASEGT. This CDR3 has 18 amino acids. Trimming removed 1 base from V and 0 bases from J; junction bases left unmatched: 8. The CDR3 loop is CASSEGIRTGISNQPQHF. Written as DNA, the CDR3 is TGTGCCAGCAGTGAAGGAATACGGACAGGGATTAGCAATCAGCCCCAGCATTTT.

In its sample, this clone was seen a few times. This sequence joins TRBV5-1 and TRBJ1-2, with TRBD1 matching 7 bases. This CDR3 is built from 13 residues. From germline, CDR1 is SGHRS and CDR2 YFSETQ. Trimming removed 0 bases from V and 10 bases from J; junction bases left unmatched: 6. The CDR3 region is CASSLGQGGDYTF. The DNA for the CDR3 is TGCGCCAGCAGCTTGGGACAGGGTGGTGACTACACCTTC. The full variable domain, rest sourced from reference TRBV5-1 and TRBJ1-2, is KAGVTQTPRYLIKTRGQQVTLSCSPISGHRSVSWYQQTPGQGLQFLFEYFSETQRNKGNFPGRFSGRQFSNSRSEMNVSTLELGDSALYLCASSLGQGGDYTFGSGTRLTVV.

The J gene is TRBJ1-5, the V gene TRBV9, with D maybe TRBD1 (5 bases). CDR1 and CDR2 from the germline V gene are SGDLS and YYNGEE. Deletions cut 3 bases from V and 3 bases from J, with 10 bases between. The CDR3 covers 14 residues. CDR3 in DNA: TGTGCCAGCAGCGGGGGCGGTTACAATCAGCCCCAGCATTTT. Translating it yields CASSGGGYNQPQHF.

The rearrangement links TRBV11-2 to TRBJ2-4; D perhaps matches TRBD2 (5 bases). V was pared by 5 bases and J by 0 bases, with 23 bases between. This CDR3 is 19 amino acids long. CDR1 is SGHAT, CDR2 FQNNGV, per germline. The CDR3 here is CASSPRERATILAKNIQYF. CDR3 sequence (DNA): TGTGCCAGCAGCCCACGGGAAAGAGCAACTATACTAGCCAAAAACATTCAGTACTTC.